These 4 T cell receptor beta chains were all obtained from the same sample, sequenced in a study of blood T cell repertoires in COVID-19. TCRdb keeps only in-frame clones here, not all; method: immunoSEQ multiplex PCR. The repertoire includes some 220,000 clones, 75% to 85% of them detected once, and around 9.5% sits in the top ten. The sample comprised peripheral blood. The receptors come from a man between 50 and 59 years old with active or convalescent COVID-19.

The rearrangement joins TRBV7-2 to TRBJ2-7, with D tentatively TRBD2 (6 bases). The length of the CDR3 is 14 residues. Germline V lookup: CDR1 SGHTA, CDR2 FQGNSA. Between the trimmed V and J ends, which lost 3 bases and 9 bases, there was a span of 18 bases. CDR3 in DNA: TGTGCCAGCAGCTTTGTTTCCACGGGAGTACCGCAGTACTTC. Its protein product is CASSFVSTGVPQYF.

Only a few counts were recorded for this clone. This chain connects TRBV4-1 to TRBJ1-1; TRBD1 matches 7 bases. Germline assignment: CDR1 MGHRA and CDR2 YSYEKL. The CDR3 loop spans 13 amino acids. V lost 4 bases to trimming and J lost 7 bases; unmatched junction nucleotides: 6. The CDR3: CASSRTGAREAFF. For the CDR3, the DNA is TGCGCCAGCAGCCGTACAGGGGCCCGTGAAGCTTTCTTT.

In this sample, this clone turned up once. At one of its ends the junction is not consistent with the germline gene, which may arise from a read error. The V call is TRBV7-7, the J call TRBJ2-1; D ambiguous. Germline V gene sequence: CDR1 SSHAT, CDR2 FNYEAQ (reference sequence). This CDR3 region has 16 residues. This CDR3 reads CASSLVPNSCIDEQFF. The DNA for the CDR3 is TGTGCTAGCAGCTTAGTCCCCAACTCCTGTATAGATGAGCAGTTCTTC.

This clone was detected only a few times. The chain has TRBV15 and TRBJ2-2; 7 nucleotides match TRBD1. CDR1 and CDR2 (germline): LNHNV, YYDKDF (reference sequence). The CDR3 length is 16 residues. The V gene end was trimmed by 1 base and the J gene end by 2 bases; junction bases not matched to a gene: 4. Here the CDR3 reads CATSRGWDSNTGELFF. CDR3 sequence (DNA): TGTGCCACCAGCAGAGGTTGGGACAGTAACACCGGGGAGCTGTTTTTT.